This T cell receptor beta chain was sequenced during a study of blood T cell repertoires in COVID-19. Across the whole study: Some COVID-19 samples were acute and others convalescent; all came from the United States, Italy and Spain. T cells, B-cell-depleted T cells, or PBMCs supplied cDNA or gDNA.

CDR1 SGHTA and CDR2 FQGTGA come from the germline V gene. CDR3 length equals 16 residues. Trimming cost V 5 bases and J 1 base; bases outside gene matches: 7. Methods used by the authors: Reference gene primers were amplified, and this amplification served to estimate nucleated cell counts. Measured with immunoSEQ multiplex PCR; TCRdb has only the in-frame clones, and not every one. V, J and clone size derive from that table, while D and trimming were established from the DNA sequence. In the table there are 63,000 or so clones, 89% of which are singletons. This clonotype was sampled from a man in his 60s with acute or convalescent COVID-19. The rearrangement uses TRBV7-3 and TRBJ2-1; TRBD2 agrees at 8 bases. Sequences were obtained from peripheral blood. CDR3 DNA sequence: TGTGCCAGCAGCCAAACAGCGGGAGATTCCTACAATGAGCAGTTCTTC. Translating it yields CASSQTAGDSYNEQFF.